This TCR beta chain was obtained from a study of blood T cell repertoires in COVID-19. Turning to the study itself: The United States, Italy and Spain were the sources of the acute and convalescent COVID-19 samples. From T cells, B-cell-depleted T cells, or PBMCs came the material, which was cDNA or gDNA.

The CDR3 totals 15 residues. The germline V gene has CDR1 MNHNS and CDR2 SASEGT. The V end was cut by 2 bases, the J end by 2 bases, with 10 bases between. Per the study methods: Amplification from reference gene primers served as the basis for estimated nucleated cell counts. Libraries were prepared by immunoSEQ multiplex PCR; TCRdb keeps only in-frame clonotypes and omits some of them. The V and J calls and the clone size are those of that table, but D and trimming were determined from the DNA. The sample holds about 90,000 clones, approximately 90% seen once. V and J are TRBV6-1 and TRBJ2-1, with unresolved D. The sequence was collected from a human donor with active COVID-19. The donor label of this sample is uncertain. Sequencing was carried out using peripheral blood. The CDR3 DNA is TGTGCCAGCAGTGAAAGTGCGACTCCCTACAATGAGCAGTTCTTC. This encodes CASSESATPYNEQFF.